The following is a T cell receptor (beta chain) sequence with its context. Its antigen is unidentified. The data stem from a study of cytomegalovirus exposure and HLA in healthy donors. Germline V gene lookup returns CDR1 MDHEN and CDR2 SYDVKM. V lost 8 bases and J 7 bases, leaving 8 bases between the germline ends. The CDR3 is made up of 11 amino acids. The PCR employed 60 Vbeta primers together with 13 Jbeta primers. Repertoires were generated with immunoSEQ multiplex PCR, while TCRdb's copy carries only in-frame clones and drops some. The profile shows about 140,000 clones, about 80% of them singletons. Study-level points and caveats: Beyond CMV serostatus, there was no information to go on about immune exposure. With further analysis later on, most CMV-associated TCR beta chains appeared HLA-restricted. Rare sequences made up most TCRs, while some public TCRs were found in many donors.

Sample: PBMCs. The sequence derives from a man aged 25 to 40 in good health and CMV-seropositive. The chain recombines TRBV28 with TRBJ1-4; D unclear. CDR3 bases: TGTGCCAGCGCTTGGAGTGAAAAACTGTTTTTT. It codes for CASAWSEKLFF.